The clone carrying this T cell receptor beta chain has a handful of counts. The sample belongs to a study of blood T cells in healthy people across ages. It was with a sample-barcoded 5' primer and a J-beta primer mix that a second PCR of about 6 to 12 cycles was run. TCRdb reprocessed the 5' RACE reads with MiXCR, giving one entry per CDR3 protein. The sample has just over 800,000 distinct CDR3 sequences; around two thirds are singletons. Germline assignment: CDR1 ENHRY and CDR2 SYGVKD. The V end lost 2 bases, the J end lost 2 bases, and 6 bases lay between the germline ends. CDR3 length equals 13 residues.

The sequencing sample was made of blood. This sequence joins TRBV10-3 and TRBJ1-2; D is unresolved. This sequence was found in a man aged 30-40 years in good health. CDR3: CAISEDLNYGYTF. CDR3 nucleotide sequence: TGTGCCATCAGTGAGGACCTAAACTATGGCTACACCTTC.